The T cell receptor (beta chain) under discussion was sequenced for a study of shared clonotypes between healthy human individuals. For every subset, genomic DNA was evenly distributed across several immunoSEQ plates. The protocol was immunoSEQ multiplex PCR, while the TCRdb copy is restricted to in-frame clones and leaves out a portion. In the table there are a few million clones, more than 85% of which are singletons. The sequenced sample consisted of naive CD4+ T cells from PBMCs. The subset here: CD45RA+ positively selected. This sequence was found in a man aged 18 to 30 in good health. Some clones in this sample may be carry-over from other donors' samples.

CDR3 sequence (DNA): TGTGCCAGCAGTGGACGGGCCACCTACAATGAGCAGTTCTTC. It encodes CASSGRATYNEQFF. The chain employs TRBV2 and TRBJ2-1; D is uncertain. The CDR3 sequence is 14 residues long. The V gene lost 4 bases and the J gene lost 2 bases, with 9 bases spanning the gap. Germline CDR1 SNHLY, CDR2 FYNNEI.